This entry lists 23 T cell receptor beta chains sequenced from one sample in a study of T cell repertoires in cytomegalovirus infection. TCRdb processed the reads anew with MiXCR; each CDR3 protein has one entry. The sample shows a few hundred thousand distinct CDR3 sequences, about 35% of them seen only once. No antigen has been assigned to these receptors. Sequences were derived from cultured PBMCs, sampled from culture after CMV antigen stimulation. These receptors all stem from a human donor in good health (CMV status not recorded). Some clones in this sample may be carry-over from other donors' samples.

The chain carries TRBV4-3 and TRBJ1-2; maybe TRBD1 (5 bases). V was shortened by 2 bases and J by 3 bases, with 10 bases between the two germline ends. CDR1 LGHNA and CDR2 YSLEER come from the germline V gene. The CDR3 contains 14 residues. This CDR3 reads CASSQQGTHYGYTF. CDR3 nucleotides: TGCGCCAGCAGCCAACAGGGAACCCACTATGGCTACACCTTC.

CDR3 amino acids: CASSRALIFAGELFF. The CDR3, as DNA: TGTGCCAGCAGCCGCGCACTTATATTCGCCGGGGAGCTGTTTTTT. The V call is TRBV7-2, the J call TRBJ2-2, with no clear D. Trimming pared 5 bases from V and 6 bases from J, leaving 16 bases between. The CDR3 length is 15 residues. Germline V gene sequence: CDR1 SGHTA, CDR2 FQGNSA.

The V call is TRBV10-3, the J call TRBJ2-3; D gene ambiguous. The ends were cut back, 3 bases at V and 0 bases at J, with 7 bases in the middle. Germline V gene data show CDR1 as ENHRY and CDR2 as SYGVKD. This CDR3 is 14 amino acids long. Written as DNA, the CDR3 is TGTGCCATCAGTGAACAGACTAGCACAGATACGCAGTATTTT. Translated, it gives CAISEQTSTDTQYF.

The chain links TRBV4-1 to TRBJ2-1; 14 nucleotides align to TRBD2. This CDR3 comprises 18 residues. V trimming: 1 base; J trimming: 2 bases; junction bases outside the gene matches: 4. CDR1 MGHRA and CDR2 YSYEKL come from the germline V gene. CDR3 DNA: TGCGCCAGCAGCCAAGGACTAGCGGGAGGGCTGGCCTACAATGAGCAGTTCTTC. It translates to CASSQGLAGGLAYNEQFF.

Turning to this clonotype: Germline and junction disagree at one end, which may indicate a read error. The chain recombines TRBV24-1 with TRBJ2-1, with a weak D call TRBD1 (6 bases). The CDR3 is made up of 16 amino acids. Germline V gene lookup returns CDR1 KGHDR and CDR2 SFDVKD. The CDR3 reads CAPSDSWGLINNEQFF. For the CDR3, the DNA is TGTGCCCCCAGTGATTCCTGGGGGCTAATTAACAATGAGCAGTTCTTC.

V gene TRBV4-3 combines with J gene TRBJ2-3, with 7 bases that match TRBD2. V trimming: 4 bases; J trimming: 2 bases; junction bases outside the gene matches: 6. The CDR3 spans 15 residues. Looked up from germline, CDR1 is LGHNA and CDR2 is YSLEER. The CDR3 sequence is CASSLLAEATDTQYF. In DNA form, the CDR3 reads TGCGCCAGCAGCCTCCTAGCGGAGGCCACAGATACGCAGTATTTT.

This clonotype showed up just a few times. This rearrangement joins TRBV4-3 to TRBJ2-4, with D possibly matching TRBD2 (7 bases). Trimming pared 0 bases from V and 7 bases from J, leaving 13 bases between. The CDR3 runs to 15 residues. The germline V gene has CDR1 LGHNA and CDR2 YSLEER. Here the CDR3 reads CASSQDGGGSNIQYF. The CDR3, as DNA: TGCGCCAGCAGCCAAGATGGGGGCGGGAGTAACATTCAGTACTTC.

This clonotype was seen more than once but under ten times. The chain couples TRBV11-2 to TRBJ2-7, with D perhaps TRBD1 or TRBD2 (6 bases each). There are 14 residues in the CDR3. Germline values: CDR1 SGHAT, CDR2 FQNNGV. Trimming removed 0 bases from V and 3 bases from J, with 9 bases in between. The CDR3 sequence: CASSLEQGLYEQYF. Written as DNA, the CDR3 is TGTGCCAGCAGCTTAGAACAGGGACTCTACGAGCAGTACTTC.

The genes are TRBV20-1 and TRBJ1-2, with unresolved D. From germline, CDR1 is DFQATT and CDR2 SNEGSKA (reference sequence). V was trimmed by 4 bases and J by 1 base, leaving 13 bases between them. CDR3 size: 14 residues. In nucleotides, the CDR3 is TGCAGTGCTACGACATGGCAGCTTAACTATGGCTACACCTTC. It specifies CSATTWQLNYGYTF.

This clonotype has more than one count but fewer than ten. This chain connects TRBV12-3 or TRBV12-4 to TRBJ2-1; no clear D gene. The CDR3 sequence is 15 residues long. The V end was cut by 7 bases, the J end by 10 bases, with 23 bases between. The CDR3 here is CASTSFRNDRLEQFF. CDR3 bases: TGTGCCAGCACCTCTTTTCGGAACGACCGTTTGGAGCAGTTCTTC.

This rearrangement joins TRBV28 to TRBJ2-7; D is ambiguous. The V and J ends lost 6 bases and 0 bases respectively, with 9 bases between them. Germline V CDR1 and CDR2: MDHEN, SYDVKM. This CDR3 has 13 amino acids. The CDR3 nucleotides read TGTGCCAGCAGGAGGACGGGCTCCTACGAGCAGTACTTC. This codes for CASRRTGSYEQYF.

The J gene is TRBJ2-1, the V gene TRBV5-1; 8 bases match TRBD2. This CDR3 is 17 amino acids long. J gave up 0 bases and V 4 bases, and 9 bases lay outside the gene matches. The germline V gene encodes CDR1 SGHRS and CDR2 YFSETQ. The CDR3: CASSLDWGTSSYNEQFF. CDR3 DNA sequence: TGCGCCAGCAGCCTGGACTGGGGGACTAGCTCCTACAATGAGCAGTTCTTC.

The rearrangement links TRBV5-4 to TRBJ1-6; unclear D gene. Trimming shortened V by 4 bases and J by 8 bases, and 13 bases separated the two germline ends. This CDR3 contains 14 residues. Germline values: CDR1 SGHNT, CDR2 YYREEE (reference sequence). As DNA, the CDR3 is TGTGCCAGCAGCCGCCCAGGAGCGGATTCACCCCTCCACTTT. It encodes CASSRPGADSPLHF.

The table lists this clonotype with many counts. CDR3 region: CASSLVGSLNYGYTF. CDR3 nucleotide sequence: TGTGCCAGCAGCTTAGTAGGCAGCCTTAACTATGGCTACACCTTC. The gene calls are TRBV7-2 and TRBJ1-2; D ambiguous. The ends were cut back, 1 base at V and 1 base at J, with 10 bases in the middle. Germline CDR1 and CDR2: SGHTA and FQGNSA. This CDR3 has 15 residues.

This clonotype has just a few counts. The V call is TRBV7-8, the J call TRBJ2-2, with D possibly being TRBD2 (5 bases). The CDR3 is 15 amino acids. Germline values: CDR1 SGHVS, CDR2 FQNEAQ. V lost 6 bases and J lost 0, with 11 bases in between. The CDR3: CASRFSTTNTGELFF. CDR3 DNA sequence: TGTGCCAGCAGGTTTTCGACTACGAACACCGGGGAGCTGTTTTTT.

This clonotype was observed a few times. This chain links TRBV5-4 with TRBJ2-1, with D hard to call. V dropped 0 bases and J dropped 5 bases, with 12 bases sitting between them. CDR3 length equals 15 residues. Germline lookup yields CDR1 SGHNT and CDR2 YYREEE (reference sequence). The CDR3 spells CASSLGQASNNEQFF. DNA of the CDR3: TGTGCCAGCAGCTTGGGGCAGGCTTCTAACAATGAGCAGTTCTTC.

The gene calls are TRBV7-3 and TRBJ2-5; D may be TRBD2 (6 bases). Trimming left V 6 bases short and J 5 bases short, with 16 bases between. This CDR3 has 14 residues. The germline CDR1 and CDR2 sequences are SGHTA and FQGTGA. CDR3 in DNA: TGTGCCAGCAGGGGCGGAGGAGGAGGGGAGACCCAGTACTTC. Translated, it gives CASRGGGGGETQYF.

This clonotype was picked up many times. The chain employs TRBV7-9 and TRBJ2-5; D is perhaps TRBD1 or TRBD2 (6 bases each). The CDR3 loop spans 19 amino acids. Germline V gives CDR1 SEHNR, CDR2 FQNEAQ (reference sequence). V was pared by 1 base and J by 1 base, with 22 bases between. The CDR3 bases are TGTGCCAGCAGCTTAGTCGTGGGTTGGGGGGCCCTGGCCCAAGAGACCCAGTACTTC. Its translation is CASSLVVGWGALAQETQYF.

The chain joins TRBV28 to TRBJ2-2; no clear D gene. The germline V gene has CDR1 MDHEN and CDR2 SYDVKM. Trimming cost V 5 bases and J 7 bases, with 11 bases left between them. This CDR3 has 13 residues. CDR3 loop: CASSDSLLGELFF. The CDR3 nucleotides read TGTGCCAGCAGTGATAGTTTGCTCGGGGAGCTGTTTTTT. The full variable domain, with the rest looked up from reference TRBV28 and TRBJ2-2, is DVKVTQSSRYLVKRTGEKVFLECVQDMDHENMFWYRQDPGLGLRLIYFSYDVKMKEKGDIPEGYSVSREKKERFSLILESASTNQTSMYLCASSDSLLGELFFGEGSRLTVL.

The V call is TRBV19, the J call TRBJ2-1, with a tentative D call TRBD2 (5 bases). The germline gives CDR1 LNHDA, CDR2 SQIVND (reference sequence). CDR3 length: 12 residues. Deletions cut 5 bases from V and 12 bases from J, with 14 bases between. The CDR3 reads CASSAQTGGQFF. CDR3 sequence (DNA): TGTGCCAGTAGTGCCCAGACCGGAGGGCAGTTCTTC.

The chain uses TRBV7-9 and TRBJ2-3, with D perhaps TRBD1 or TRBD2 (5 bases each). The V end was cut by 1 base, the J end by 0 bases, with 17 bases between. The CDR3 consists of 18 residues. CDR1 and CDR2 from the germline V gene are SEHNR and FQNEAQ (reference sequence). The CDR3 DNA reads TGTGCCAGCAGCTTAGAAGGCTTTAAGGGACCTAGCACAGATACGCAGTATTTT. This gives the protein CASSLEGFKGPSTDTQYF.

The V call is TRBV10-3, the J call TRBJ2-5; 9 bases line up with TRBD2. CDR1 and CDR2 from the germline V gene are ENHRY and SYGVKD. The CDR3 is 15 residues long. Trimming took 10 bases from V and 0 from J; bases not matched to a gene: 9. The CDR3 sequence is CATAGTSIYQETQYF. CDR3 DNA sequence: TGTGCCACCGCCGGGACTAGCATTTACCAAGAGACCCAGTACTTC.

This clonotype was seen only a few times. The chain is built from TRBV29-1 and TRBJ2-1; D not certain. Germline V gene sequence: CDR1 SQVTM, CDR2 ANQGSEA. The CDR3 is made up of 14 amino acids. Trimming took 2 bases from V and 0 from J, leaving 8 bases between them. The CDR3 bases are TGCAGCGTTGAATTGGCGAGCTCCTACAATGAGCAGTTCTTC. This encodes CSVELASSYNEQFF.